This paragraph reports one T cell receptor (beta chain). This PCR relied on a set of 60 Vbeta primers and 13 Jbeta primers. Using immunoSEQ multiplex PCR, the repertoire was profiled, and TCRdb retains in-frame clones only, with some absent. The sample includes about 140,000 clones, approximately 83% of them seen just once. This sample was included in a study of cytomegalovirus exposure and HLA in healthy donors. The sequence derives from a man in his forties in good health and CMV-seropositive. The sample comprised PBMCs.

The CDR3 loop is CASNRALGSAGELFF. The CDR3 nucleotides read TGTGCCAGCAATAGAGCCCTAGGGAGCGCCGGGGAGCTGTTTTTT. V and J are TRBV7-9 and TRBJ2-2; possibly TRBD2 for D (5 bases). The CDR3 is 15 residues long. The germline V gene has CDR1 SEHNR and CDR2 FQNEAQ (reference sequence). V gave up 7 bases and J gave up 6 bases, with 18 bases separating them. Variable domain in full (rest from reference TRBV7-9 and TRBJ2-2): DTGVSQNPRHKITKRGQNVTFRCDPISEHNRLYWYRQTLGQGPEFLTYFQNEAQLEKSRLLSDRFSAERPKGSFSTLEIQRTEQGDSAMYLCASNRALGSAGELFFGEGSRLTVL.